This T cell receptor (beta chain) was captured in a study of shared clonotypes between healthy human individuals. Study-wide results and limits: Only blood underwent sampling, and tissue repertoires likely differ.

The data were produced by immunoSEQ multiplex PCR, yet TCRdb's version contains in-frame clones alone and is incomplete. The sample consists of 400,000 to 500,000 clones, around 79% of them appearing once. This CDR3 region has 15 residues. The V gene end was trimmed by 4 bases and the J gene end by 1 base; junction bases not matched to a gene: 0. Per the germline V gene, CDR1 is MDHEN and CDR2 is SYDVKM. As for this clone: Its matching antigen is unknown. One base separates it from a far larger clone, so it is likely a read error.

The chain uses TRBV28 and TRBJ2-2, with 10 nucleotides matching TRBD2. Sequences were obtained from PBMCs. This receptor was taken from a woman aged 40 to 49 in good health. Some clones in this sample may be carry-over from other donors' samples. CDR3 protein: CASSWTSGNTGELFF. CDR3 coding DNA: TGTGCCAGCAGTTGGACTAGCGGGAACACCGGGGAGCTGTTTTTT.